This TCR beta chain was sequenced in a study of cytomegalovirus exposure and HLA in healthy donors. Notes on this clone: Antigen specificity is unknown.

Both 60 Vbeta primers and 13 Jbeta primers went into the PCR. Sequencing used immunoSEQ multiplex PCR; TCRdb keeps in-frame clones, though not all of them. The table records about 160,000 clones, 70% to 80% of them present only once. Germline values: CDR1 SGHRS, CDR2 YFSETQ. This CDR3 is 13 amino acids long. The V gene end was trimmed by 4 bases and the J gene end by 7 bases; junction bases not matched to a gene: 6. General observations from the study: An observed cluster of highly shared sequence variants was recorded as a likely sequencing artifact.

The clonotype comes from a human donor in good health. The sequencing sample was made of PBMCs. The chain links TRBV5-1 to TRBJ1-2, with 8 bases aligning to TRBD1. DNA for the CDR3: TGCGCCAGCAGCCCGGACAGGGTAGGTGGCTACACCTTC. Residues: CASSPDRVGGYTF. The whole variable domain, remainder taken from reference TRBV5-1 and TRBJ1-2, is KAGVTQTPRYLIKTRGQQVTLSCSPISGHRSVSWYQQTPGQGLQFLFEYFSETQRNKGNFPGRFSGRQFSNSRSEMNVSTLELGDSALYLCASSPDRVGGYTFGSGTRLTVV.